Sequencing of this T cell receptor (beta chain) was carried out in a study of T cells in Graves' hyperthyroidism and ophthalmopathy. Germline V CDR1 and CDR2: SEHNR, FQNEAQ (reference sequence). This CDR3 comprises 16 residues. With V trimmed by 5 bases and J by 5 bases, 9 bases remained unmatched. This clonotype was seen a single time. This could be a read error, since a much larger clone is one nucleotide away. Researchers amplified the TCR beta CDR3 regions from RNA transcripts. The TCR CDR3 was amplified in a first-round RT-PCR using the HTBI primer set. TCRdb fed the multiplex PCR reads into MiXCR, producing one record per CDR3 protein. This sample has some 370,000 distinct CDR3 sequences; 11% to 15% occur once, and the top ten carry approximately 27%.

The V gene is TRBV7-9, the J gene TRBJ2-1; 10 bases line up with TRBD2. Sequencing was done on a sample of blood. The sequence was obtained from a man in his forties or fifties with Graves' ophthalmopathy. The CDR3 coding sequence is TGTGCCAGCAGCCGCGGACTAGCGGAGGTTCACAATGAGCAGTTCTTC. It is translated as CASSRGLAEVHNEQFF.